This T cell receptor beta chain derives from a study of T cells in pancreatic ductal adenocarcinoma. Study-level findings and limits: The resected pancreatic cancer cohort was biased toward the minority with early-stage disease. Comparisons of tumor and blood clonality may show falsely lower tumor diversity. Unique clonotypes were approximately 8-fold more numerous in blood than in tumor.

The protocol was immunoSEQ multiplex PCR, while the TCRdb copy is restricted to in-frame clones and leaves out a portion. Of roughly 100,000 clones detected, 90% to 95% appear once; the ten largest clones hold less than 4%. Details on this clone: The antigen is undetermined.

No neoadjuvant therapy was given to the selected pancreatic ductal adenocarcinoma patients before their surgery. This receptor was identified in a human donor with pancreatic ductal adenocarcinoma. The sequenced material came from PBMCs.

CDR3 region: CASSPRWDSESDTQYF. Here the CDR3 DNA reads TGCGCCAGCAGCCCCCGGTGGGACAGTGAATCCGATACGCAGTATTTT. The chain uses TRBV5-1 and TRBJ2-3; 7 bases are shared with TRBD1. V lost 4 bases to trimming and J lost 6 bases; unmatched junction nucleotides: 14. The CDR3 runs to 16 residues. Germline lookup yields CDR1 SGHRS and CDR2 YFSETQ. The variable domain in full, completed from reference TRBV5-1 and TRBJ2-3, reads KAGVTQTPRYLIKTRGQQVTLSCSPISGHRSVSWYQQTPGQGLQFLFEYFSETQRNKGNFPGRFSGRQFSNSRSEMNVSTLELGDSALYLCASSPRWDSESDTQYFGPGTRLTVL.